These 4 T cell receptor beta chains share one sample of origin, sequenced in a study of shared clonotypes between healthy human individuals. The table came from immunoSEQ multiplex PCR; TCRdb's copy has only in-frame clones and leaves some out. This table has about 2 million clones, 90% to 95% appearing once. The specimen was naive CD4+ T cells sorted from blood. Subset reported: CD45RA+ positively selected. The origin of the receptors is a man aged 18 to 30 in good health.

The V call is TRBV5-6, the J call TRBJ2-7; 7 nucleotides align to TRBD1. CDR1 is SGHDT, CDR2 YYEEEE, per germline. V lost 6 bases, J lost 1 base, and 19 bases stayed unmatched. The CDR3 consists of 18 residues. The CDR3 DNA reads as TGTGCCAGCACCCGTTGGGGGACCTGGGACAGCCTTTCCTACGAGCAGTACTTC. The encoded protein is CASTRWGTWDSLSYEQYF.

This rearrangement joins TRBV5-1 to TRBJ1-2, with 8 bases lining up with TRBD1. Germline V gives CDR1 SGHRS, CDR2 YFSETQ. The CDR3 is 15 amino acids. Trimming cost V 4 bases and J 4 bases; bases outside gene matches: 9. The CDR3 reads CASSPDRAVLYGYTF. The CDR3 DNA reads TGCGCCAGCAGCCCGGACAGGGCGGTACTCTATGGCTACACCTTC.

The chain links TRBV9 to TRBJ2-5; TRBD2 matches 9 bases. The V segment lost 0 bases and the J segment 5 bases; nucleotides outside the gene matches: 8. Germline V gene sequence: CDR1 SGDLS, CDR2 YYNGEE. The CDR3 length is 16 residues. The CDR3 sequence: CASSVGASGVGETQYF. CDR3 bases: TGTGCCAGCAGCGTAGGAGCTAGCGGGGTTGGGGAGACCCAGTACTTC.

As DNA, the CDR3 is TGTGCCAGCAGCCCCGGGGTGCTAGCGGGGGCCGCCTACGAGCAGTACTTC. This gives the protein CASSPGVLAGAAYEQYF. The V gene is TRBV11-2, the J gene TRBJ2-7; TRBD2 agrees at 10 bases. The ends lost 5 bases at V and 2 bases at J; junction bases unmatched: 12. The CDR3 is 17 amino acids. Germline CDR1 reads SGHAT; CDR2 reads FQNNGV.